This is a list of T cell receptor beta chains from one sample in a study of OX40 agonist ivuxolimab in advanced cancers. Sequencing was performed with immunoSEQ multiplex PCR; in TCRdb, only in-frame clones are kept and a portion is missing. The sample consists of approximately 33,000 clones, around nine tenths of them appearing once. This specimen was CD4+ or CD8+ T cells sorted from blood, taken in a trial of the OX40 agonist ivuxolimab. The origin of the receptors is an adult with an advanced solid tumor such as melanoma, head and neck, liver or kidney cancer. CDR3s include the opening cysteine and the closing phenylalanine or tryptophan. Fields, in order: D gene, J gene, V gene, clone size, CDR3 DNA, CDR3 protein. A D gene is named only where the DNA matches it firmly. Where a row states a size, it is once, few, many or the class of an expanded clone; other rows omit it.

d_call: TRBD1; j_call: TRBJ2-7; v_call: TRBV28; clone_size: -; cdr3_nt: TGTGCCAGCAGTTTTCAGGACAGGGGGAGATACGAGCAGTACTTC; cdr3_aa: CASSFQDRGRYEQYF
d_call: TRBD1; j_call: TRBJ1-1; v_call: TRBV28; clone_size: -; cdr3_nt: TGTGCCAGCAGTTTCCCCAGATGGACAGGGAGGACTGAAGCTTTCTTT; cdr3_aa: CASSFPRWTGRTEAFF
d_call: TRBD1; j_call: TRBJ2-3; v_call: TRBV18; clone_size: -; cdr3_nt: TGTGCCAGCTCCCACAGGGGCAATCCTACATTAGATACGCAGTATTTT; cdr3_aa: CASSHRGNPTLDTQYF
d_call: TRBD1; j_call: TRBJ1-1; v_call: TRBV4-2; clone_size: -; cdr3_nt: TGTGCCAGCAGCCAGCACAGGGGGGCGGGGACTGAAGCTTTCTTT; cdr3_aa: CASSQHRGAGTEAFF
d_call: -; j_call: TRBJ2-2; v_call: TRBV6-4; clone_size: few; cdr3_nt: TGTGCCAGCAGTGCGGGGGACACCGGGGAGCTGTTTTTT; cdr3_aa: CASSAGDTGELFF
d_call: -; j_call: TRBJ1-4; v_call: TRBV28; clone_size: -; cdr3_nt: TGTGCCAGCAGCCCCACCCGACTGGCGGGTGAAAAACTGTTTTTT; cdr3_aa: CASSPTRLAGEKLFF
d_call: -; j_call: TRBJ1-3; v_call: TRBV11-3; clone_size: -; cdr3_nt: TGTGCCAGCAGCGCGGGGACAGGAAACACCATATATTTT; cdr3_aa: CASSAGTGNTIYF
d_call: TRBD2; j_call: TRBJ2-7; v_call: TRBV7-9; clone_size: -; cdr3_nt: TGCGCCAGCAGCCAGGAGAGCGGGAGCCCCTCCTACGAGCAGTACTTC; cdr3_aa: CASSQESGSPSYEQYF
d_call: TRBD2; j_call: TRBJ2-1; v_call: TRBV6-5; clone_size: -; cdr3_nt: TGTGCCAGCGGGCCGACTAGCGGGATGTACAATGAGCAGTTCTTC; cdr3_aa: CASGPTSGMYNEQFF
d_call: -; j_call: TRBJ2-3; v_call: TRBV9; clone_size: -; cdr3_nt: TGTGCCAGCAGCGTAACGGGGGTAAGCACAGATACGCAGTATTTT; cdr3_aa: CASSVTGVSTDTQYF
d_call: -; j_call: TRBJ2-2; v_call: TRBV19; clone_size: -; cdr3_nt: TGTGCCAGTAGTAAGGGGGAAGTCGGGGAGCTGTTTTTT; cdr3_aa: CASSKGEVGELFF
d_call: -; j_call: TRBJ1-5; v_call: TRBV15; clone_size: -; cdr3_nt: TGTGCCACCAGCAGAGATTCCAACACGGGAGTTAGCAATCAGCCCCAGCATTTT; cdr3_aa: CATSRDSNTGVSNQPQHF
d_call: -; j_call: TRBJ2-5; v_call: TRBV7-9; clone_size: -; cdr3_nt: TGTGCCAGCGGTTCGAACCGGGACATCCAAGAGACCCAGTACTTC; cdr3_aa: CASGSNRDIQETQYF
d_call: -; j_call: TRBJ1-1; v_call: TRBV15; clone_size: -; cdr3_nt: TGTGCCACCAGCCGGTCACAGGGAAATACTGAAGCTTTCTTT; cdr3_aa: CATSRSQGNTEAFF
d_call: -; j_call: TRBJ2-1; v_call: TRBV9; clone_size: -; cdr3_nt: TGTGCCAGCAGCGTAGGGGCCAGGGTGCCGGATGAGCAGTTCTTC; cdr3_aa: CASSVGARVPDEQFF
d_call: TRBD2; j_call: TRBJ2-3; v_call: TRBV28; clone_size: -; cdr3_nt: TGTGCCACCTCAGATACTAGCGGGAGCACAGATACGCAGTATTTT; cdr3_aa: CATSDTSGSTDTQYF
d_call: -; j_call: TRBJ2-1; v_call: TRBV5-1; clone_size: -; cdr3_nt: TGCGCCAGCAGCCGCTGGAACAGGGCACGGGATGAGCAGTTCTTC; cdr3_aa: CASSRWNRARDEQFF
d_call: TRBD2; j_call: TRBJ2-1; v_call: TRBV6-4; clone_size: -; cdr3_nt: TGTGCCAGCAGTGAAGCGGGAGGGACCTACAATGAGCAGTTCTTC; cdr3_aa: CASSEAGGTYNEQFF
d_call: TRBD2; j_call: TRBJ2-1; v_call: TRBV19; clone_size: -; cdr3_nt: TGTGCCAGTAGCATAGCGGGTAGCCAGAACAATGAGCAGTTCTTC; cdr3_aa: CASSIAGSQNNEQFF
d_call: -; j_call: TRBJ2-1; v_call: TRBV18; clone_size: -; cdr3_nt: TGTGCCAGCACAGGCAGTCCCAGGGAGTACAATGAGCAGTTCTTC; cdr3_aa: CASTGSPREYNEQFF
d_call: -; j_call: TRBJ2-6; v_call: TRBV21-1; clone_size: -; cdr3_nt: TGTGCCAGCAGCAAAGCACCAGGGACTGGGGCCAACGTCCTGACTTTC; cdr3_aa: CASSKAPGTGANVLTF
d_call: TRBD1; j_call: TRBJ1-1; v_call: TRBV6-4; clone_size: -; cdr3_nt: TGTGCCAGCAGTGCCGGGACAGGGGGCACTGAAGCTTTCTTT; cdr3_aa: CASSAGTGGTEAFF
d_call: -; j_call: TRBJ1-5; v_call: TRBV28; clone_size: -; cdr3_nt: TGTGCCAGCAGTTTAATCCAAAACTATCAGCCCCAGCATTTT; cdr3_aa: CASSLIQNYQPQHF
d_call: TRBD2; j_call: TRBJ2-3; v_call: TRBV7-6; clone_size: -; cdr3_nt: TGTGCCAGCAACCTTCTAGCGGAGAGCACAGATACGCAGTATTTT; cdr3_aa: CASNLLAESTDTQYF
d_call: TRBD1; j_call: TRBJ2-5; v_call: TRBV4-1; clone_size: -; cdr3_nt: TGCGCCAGCAGCCACGACAGGGGGCAGTGGGAGACCCAGTACTTC; cdr3_aa: CASSHDRGQWETQYF
d_call: TRBD1; j_call: TRBJ1-4; v_call: TRBV7-6; clone_size: -; cdr3_nt: TGTGCCAGCAGCCCATATTTGACAGGGGAAAATGAAAAACTGTTTTTT; cdr3_aa: CASSPYLTGENEKLFF
d_call: -; j_call: TRBJ2-1; v_call: TRBV29-1; clone_size: -; cdr3_nt: TGCAGCGCTCTTCGGGAAATAGCTAGTCGTGAGCAGTTCTTC; cdr3_aa: CSALREIASREQFF
d_call: -; j_call: TRBJ1-2; v_call: TRBV6-6; clone_size: -; cdr3_nt: TGTGCCAGCACCCACGAGGGCTATGGCTACACCTTC; cdr3_aa: CASTHEGYGYTF
d_call: TRBD1; j_call: TRBJ1-2; v_call: TRBV28; clone_size: -; cdr3_nt: TGTGCCAGCAGTCCTACCCTTACAGGGGGCTATGGCTACACCTTC; cdr3_aa: CASSPTLTGGYGYTF
d_call: -; j_call: TRBJ1-2; v_call: TRBV4-3; clone_size: -; cdr3_nt: TGCGCCAGCAGCCAAGATTTGGGACCTCGGGATGGCTACACCTTC; cdr3_aa: CASSQDLGPRDGYTF
d_call: TRBD2; j_call: TRBJ2-1; v_call: TRBV29-1; clone_size: -; cdr3_nt: TGCAGCGTTGGGGGCTCGCGCGGGAGGGACTACAATGAGCAGTTCTTC; cdr3_aa: CSVGGSRGRDYNEQFF